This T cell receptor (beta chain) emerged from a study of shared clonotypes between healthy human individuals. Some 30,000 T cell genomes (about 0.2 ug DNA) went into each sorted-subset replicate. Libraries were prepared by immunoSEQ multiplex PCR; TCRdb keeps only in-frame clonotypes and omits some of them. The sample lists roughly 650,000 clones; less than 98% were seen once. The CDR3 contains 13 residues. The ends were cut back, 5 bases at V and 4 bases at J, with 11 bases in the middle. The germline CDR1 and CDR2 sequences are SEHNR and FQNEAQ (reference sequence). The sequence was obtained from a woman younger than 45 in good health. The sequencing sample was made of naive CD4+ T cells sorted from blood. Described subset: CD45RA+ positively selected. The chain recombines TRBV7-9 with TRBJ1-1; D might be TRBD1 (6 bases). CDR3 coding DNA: TGTGCCAGCAGCCTCAGGACAGCCACTGAAGCTTTCTTT. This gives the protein CASSLRTATEAFF.